This passage covers 21 T cell receptor beta chains from one sample sequenced in a study of tumor-infiltrating lymphocytes in oesophageal squamous cell carcinoma. One entry per CDR3 protein results from TCRdb running MiXCR on the PCR reads. The data hold some 25,000 distinct CDR3 sequences, with around 40% observed a single time. The sequenced sample consisted of esophageal tumor tissue. The receptors come from a male donor with esophageal squamous cell carcinoma.

The chain has TRBV11-1 and TRBJ1-5; D is perhaps TRBD1 (5 bases). Germline assignment: CDR1 SGHAT and CDR2 FQDESV (reference sequence). The CDR3 is 14 residues long. V shed 1 base and J shed 6 bases, with 10 bases lying between them. DNA for the CDR3: TGTGCCAGCAGCTTAGGAGGGGTGGGTCAGCCCCAGCATTTT. Amino acids: CASSLGGVGQPQHF.

Here the CDR3 reads CASSDLYGYTF. CDR3 bases: TGTGCCAGCAGTGACCTCTATGGCTACACCTTC. V is TRBV6-1 and J is TRBJ1-2; no clear D gene. This CDR3 spans 11 amino acids. Germline V CDR1 and CDR2: MNHNS, SASEGT. Trimming removed 3 bases at V and 4 bases at J, with 3 bases between.

This clonotype was counted at least ten times. V usage is TRBV28 and J usage is TRBJ1-5, with TRBD1 as a possible D gene (6 bases). Trimming pared 6 bases from V and 7 bases from J, leaving 13 bases between. Germline CDR1 MDHEN, CDR2 SYDVKM. The CDR3 consists of 13 residues. The CDR3 loop reads CASSTDRRQPQHF. The CDR3 DNA reads as TGTGCCAGCAGCACCGACAGGAGACAGCCCCAGCATTTT. Supplemented by reference TRBV28 and TRBJ1-5, the full variable domain reads DVKVTQSSRYLVKRTGEKVFLECVQDMDHENMFWYRQDPGLGLRLIYFSYDVKMKEKGDIPEGYSVSREKKERFSLILESASTNQTSMYLCASSTDRRQPQHFGDGTRLSIL.

A few counts support this clonotype. In nucleotides, the CDR3 is TGTGCCAGCAGCCCCGGGACGGACAATGAGCAGTTCTTC. It encodes CASSPGTDNEQFF. V usage is TRBV7-8 and J usage is TRBJ2-1; D tentatively fits TRBD1 or TRBD2 (5 bases each). Deletions cut 5 bases from V and 5 bases from J, with 10 bases between. This CDR3 is built from 13 residues. Per the germline V gene, CDR1 is SGHVS and CDR2 is FQNEAQ.

This clonotype turned up a few times. This chain links TRBV7-6 with TRBJ2-5; a weak D match, TRBD2 (7 bases). The DNA end is more similar to TRBJ2-1, so the J call may be wrong. The CDR3 runs 17 residues. From germline, CDR1 is SGHVS and CDR2 FNYEAQ. As DNA, the CDR3 is TGTGCCAGCAGCTTAGAAACCGGGGGGCGTAGATACAATGAGCAGTTCTTC. Its protein product is CASSLETGGRRYNEQFF.

This clonotype was counted between two and nine times. The chain carries TRBV12-3 or TRBV12-4 and TRBJ1-4; 8 bases match TRBD1. Germline trimming cut 6 bases from V and 5 bases from J; bases unmatched to any gene: 8. The length of the CDR3 is 15 residues. The CDR3 sequence: CASSSTGALNEKLFF. The CDR3 DNA reads TGTGCCAGCAGCTCGACAGGGGCCTTAAATGAAAAACTGTTTTTT.

The chain recombines TRBV7-3 with TRBJ2-5; 7 nucleotides line up with TRBD2. The DNA end is a closer match to TRBJ2-1, so the J assignment may be wrong. The germline V gene has CDR1 SGHTA and CDR2 FQGTGA. The CDR3 totals 14 residues. In nucleotides, the CDR3 is TGTGCCAGCAGTTCGGCGGGAGATTTGGATGAGCAGTTCTTC. Encoded protein: CASSSAGDLDEQFF.

The CDR3 DNA reads TGTGCCAGCAGATGGACACCCGAAGTGGAGACCCAGTACTTC. Its translation is CASRWTPEVETQYF. The gene calls are TRBV6-1 and TRBJ2-4; tentative D call: TRBD1 (5 bases). The J call may not be correct, given that the DNA end is closer to TRBJ2-5. The CDR3 extends over 14 amino acids. In germline, CDR1 is MNHNS, CDR2 SASEGT.

The gene calls are TRBV28 and TRBJ2-1, with 10 bases aligning to TRBD2. CDR3 length: 15 amino acids. Unmatched junction bases numbered 10, after V lost 7 bases and J lost 7 bases. Germline V gene lookup returns CDR1 MDHEN and CDR2 SYDVKM. As DNA, the CDR3 is TGTGCCAGCAAGATTAGCGGGGGGTCTCGGAATGAGCAGTTCTTC. Translation: CASKISGGSRNEQFF.

This clonotype has just a few counts. The chain links TRBV7-6 to TRBJ2-1, with D hard to call. The V end lost 1 base, the J end lost 8 bases, and 15 bases lay between the germline ends. The CDR3 has 15 amino acids. The germline CDR1 and CDR2 sequences are SGHVS and FNYEAQ. This chain's CDR3 is CASSLGAGNRDEQFF. The CDR3 DNA is TGTGCCAGCAGCTTAGGGGCCGGAAATAGGGATGAGCAGTTCTTC.

The table lists this clonotype with a few counts. This chain links TRBV4-1 with TRBJ2-7; D ambiguous. Germline-derived CDR1 and CDR2 are MGHRA and YSYEKL. V lost 1 base, J lost 1 base, and 8 bases lay in between. The CDR3 loop spans 14 amino acids. As DNA, the CDR3 is TGCGCCAGCAGCCAAGCCCTCGGTTCCTACGAGCAGTACTTC. Protein sequence: CASSQALGSYEQYF.

This clonotype was seen at least ten times. The chain is built from TRBV19 and TRBJ2-1; possible D gene TRBD2, 6 bases. Trimming shortened V by 7 bases and J by 0 bases, and 13 bases separated the two germline ends. The CDR3 sequence is 15 residues long. Germline loops: CDR1 LNHDA, CDR2 SQIVND (reference sequence). This CDR3 is CASMGGVGSYNEQFF. The CDR3 DNA reads as TGTGCCAGTATGGGGGGAGTGGGCTCCTACAATGAGCAGTTCTTC.

The chain carries TRBV29-1 and TRBJ2-3; the match to TRBD2 covers 11 bases. Trimming at V came to 0 bases and at J to 0 bases, leaving 8 bases not matched to a gene. Germline assignment: CDR1 SQVTM and CDR2 ANQGSEA. CDR3 length equals 18 residues. The CDR3, as DNA: TGCAGCGTTGAAGATAGGGCTAGCGGGGGGCCTAGCACAGATACGCAGTATTTT. Translated, it gives CSVEDRASGGPSTDTQYF.

This clonotype was counted only a few times. The chain uses TRBV7-2 and TRBJ2-3, with D hard to call. The CDR3 runs 11 residues. Germline V gives CDR1 SGHTA, CDR2 FQGNSA. Trimming removed 4 bases from V and 4 bases from J, with 3 bases in between. The CDR3 DNA reads TGTGCCAGCAGCTCTTCAGATACGCAGTATTTT. As protein: CASSSSDTQYF.

This clonotype was observed many times. The chain couples TRBV6-1 to TRBJ2-3, with D maybe TRBD2 (6 bases). Germline CDR1 reads MNHNS; CDR2 reads SASEGT. V gave up 6 bases and J gave up 6 bases, with 13 bases separating them. The CDR3 is 13 residues long. CDR3 sequence: CASSGSPWDTQYF. The CDR3 DNA reads as TGTGCCAGCAGCGGGAGCCCTTGGGATACGCAGTATTTT.

The chain joins TRBV6-1 to TRBJ2-1; TRBD1 matches 10 bases. The J segment lost 9 bases and the V segment lost 6 bases, leaving 8 bases of the junction unmatched. This CDR3 has 14 residues. The V gene's germline CDR1 is MNHNS and CDR2 SASEGT. Written as DNA, the CDR3 is TGTGCCAGCAGAATGCCCGGGACAGGGGCTGAGCAGTTCTTC. It codes for CASRMPGTGAEQFF.

For the CDR3, the DNA is TGTGCCAGCAGCCAAGTATCGGGGACCCAAGAGACCCAGTTCTTC. Translated: CASSQVSGTQETQFF. V gene TRBV4-2 combines with J gene TRBJ2-1; D is tentatively TRBD1 or TRBD2 (5 bases each). This CDR3 has 15 residues. V gave up 1 base and J gave up 13 bases, with 20 bases separating them. Germline CDR1 and CDR2: LGHNA and YNFKEQ.

V is TRBV7-2 and J is TRBJ2-3; D is ambiguous. Matching the DNA end better, TRBJ2-7 makes the J call doubtful. In germline, CDR1 is SGHTA, CDR2 FQGNSA. This CDR3 has 12 residues. CDR3 sequence (DNA): TGTGCCAGCAGCTTCGCATACTACGAGCAGTACTTC. This codes for CASSFAYYEQYF.

This clonotype was detected many times. The chain links TRBV11-1 to TRBJ1-2; D is uncertain. Between the trimmed V and J ends, which lost 5 bases and 4 bases, there was a span of 14 bases. Germline V gene sequence: CDR1 SGHAT, CDR2 FQDESV (reference sequence). CDR3 length: 14 residues. The CDR3 DNA reads as TGTGCCAGCAGCCCCGGCGGGATTTTCTATGGCTACACCTTC. It is translated as CASSPGGIFYGYTF.

The chain combines TRBV2 with TRBJ2-2; D remains ambiguous. V shed 3 bases and J shed 13 bases, with 15 bases lying between them. Germline V gene data show CDR1 as SNHLY and CDR2 as FYNNEI. This CDR3 is built from 13 residues. The CDR3 here is CASSDWQEGSLFF. DNA of the CDR3: TGTGCCAGCAGTGATTGGCAGGAAGGGTCGCTGTTTTTT.

This clonotype has a count of ten or more. The rearrangement joins TRBV20-1 to TRBJ1-6; 7 bases align to TRBD1. V shed 0 bases and J 3 bases; nucleotides not matched to a gene: 5. Germline values: CDR1 DFQATT, CDR2 SNEGSKA (reference sequence). The length of the CDR3 is 16 residues. This CDR3 is CSARDRQGDYNSPLHF. The CDR3 DNA is TGCAGTGCTAGAGACCGACAGGGAGACTATAATTCACCCCTCCACTTT.